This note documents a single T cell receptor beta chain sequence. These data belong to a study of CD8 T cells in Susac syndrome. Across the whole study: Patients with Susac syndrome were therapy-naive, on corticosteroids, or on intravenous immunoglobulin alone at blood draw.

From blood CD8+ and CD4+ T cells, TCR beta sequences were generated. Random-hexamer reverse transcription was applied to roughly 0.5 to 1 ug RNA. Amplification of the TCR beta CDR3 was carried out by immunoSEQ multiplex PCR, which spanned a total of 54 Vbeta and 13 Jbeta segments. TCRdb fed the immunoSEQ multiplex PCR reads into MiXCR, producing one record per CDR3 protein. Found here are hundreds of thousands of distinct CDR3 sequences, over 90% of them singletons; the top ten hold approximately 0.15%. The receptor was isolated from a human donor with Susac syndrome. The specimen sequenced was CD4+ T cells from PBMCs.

CDR3 loop: CASSRPQYGYTF. CDR3 in DNA: TGTGCCAGCAGTCGGCCTCAGTATGGCTACACCTTC. The J gene is TRBJ1-2, the V gene TRBV6-2 or TRBV6-3, with D unresolved. The CDR3 covers 12 residues. Trimming shortened V by 5 bases and J by 5 bases, and 9 bases separated the two germline ends. Germline lookup yields CDR1 MNHEY and CDR2 SVGEGT.